Here is one TCR beta chain with its context. Its antigen is not known. A J-beta primer mix and a sample-barcoded 5' primer were used in a second PCR of roughly 7 to 12 cycles. Using its own MiXCR run on the 5' RACE reads, TCRdb lists one record per CDR3 protein. The sample lists about 1.6 million distinct CDR3 sequences, almost 35% seen once, with 10% to 12% in the top ten. The CDR3 has 15 amino acids. Trimming cost V 4 bases and J 2 bases, with 13 bases left between them. Germline CDR1 reads KGHDR; CDR2 reads SFDVKD. Per-sample yields of isolated PBMCs were at least 6 million. This sample was taken from a study of blood T cells in healthy people across ages. Broader study findings: Diversity was estimated from one million T cells, and these estimates were considered underestimates.

The sample comprised blood. The chain has TRBV24-1 and TRBJ1-2; D gene unclear. The sequence was collected from a woman aged 25 to 45 in good health. The CDR3 nucleotides read TGTGCCACCAGTGAGTCAGTAGGATCCAACTATGGCTACACCTTC. The encoded protein is CATSESVGSNYGYTF.